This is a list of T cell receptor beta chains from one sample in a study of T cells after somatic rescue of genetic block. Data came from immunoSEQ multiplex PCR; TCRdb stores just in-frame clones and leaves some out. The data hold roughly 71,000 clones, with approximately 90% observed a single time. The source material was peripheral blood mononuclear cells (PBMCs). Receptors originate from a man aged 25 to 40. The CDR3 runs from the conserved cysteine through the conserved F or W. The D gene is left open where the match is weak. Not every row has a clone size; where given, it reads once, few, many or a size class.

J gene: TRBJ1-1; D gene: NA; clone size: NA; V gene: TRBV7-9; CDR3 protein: CASSSGQNTEAFF; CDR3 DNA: TGTGCCAGCAGCTCCGGACAGAACACTGAAGCTTTCTTT
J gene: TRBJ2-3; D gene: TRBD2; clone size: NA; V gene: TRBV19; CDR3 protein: CASSRTSGRGTDTQYF; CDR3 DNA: TGTGCCAGTAGTCGCACTAGCGGGAGAGGCACAGATACGCAGTATTTT
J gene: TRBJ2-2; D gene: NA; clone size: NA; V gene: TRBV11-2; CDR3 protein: CASSSFTGELFF; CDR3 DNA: TGTGCCAGCAGCTCGTTCACCGGGGAGCTGTTTTTT
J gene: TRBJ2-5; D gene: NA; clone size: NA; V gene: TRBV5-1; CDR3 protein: CASSSNVQETQYF; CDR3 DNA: TGCGCCAGCAGCTCGAACGTACAAGAGACCCAGTACTTC
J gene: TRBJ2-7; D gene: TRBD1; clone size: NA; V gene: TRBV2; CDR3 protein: CASTLDRDRAYEQYF; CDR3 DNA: TGTGCCAGCACCCTGGACAGGGATAGGGCCTACGAGCAGTACTTC
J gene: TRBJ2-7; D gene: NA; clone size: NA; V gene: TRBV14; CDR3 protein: CASRGDSYEQYF; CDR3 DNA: TGTGCCAGTAGGGGGGACAGCTACGAGCAGTACTTC
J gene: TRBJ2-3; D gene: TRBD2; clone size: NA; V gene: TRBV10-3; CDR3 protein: CAISGLAGGLDTQYF; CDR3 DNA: TGTGCCATCAGCGGACTAGCGGGAGGGCTGGATACGCAGTATTTT
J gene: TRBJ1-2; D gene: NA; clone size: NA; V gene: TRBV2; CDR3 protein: CASSAGRVNYGYTF; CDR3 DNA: TGTGCCAGCAGTGCCGGCAGGGTTAACTATGGCTACACCTTC
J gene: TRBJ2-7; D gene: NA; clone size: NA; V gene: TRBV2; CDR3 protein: CASRGRDRISYEQYF; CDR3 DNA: TGTGCCAGCAGAGGAAGAGACAGGATCTCCTACGAGCAGTACTTC
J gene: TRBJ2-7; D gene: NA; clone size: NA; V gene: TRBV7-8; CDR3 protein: CASSSLPLSSYEQYF; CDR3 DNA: TGTGCCAGCTCCTCTCTCCCTTTAAGTTCCTACGAGCAGTACTTC
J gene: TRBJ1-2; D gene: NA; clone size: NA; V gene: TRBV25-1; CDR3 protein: CASSGSFPPSNYGYTF; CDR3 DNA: TGTGCCAGCAGTGGCTCGTTCCCGCCTTCAAACTATGGCTACACCTTC
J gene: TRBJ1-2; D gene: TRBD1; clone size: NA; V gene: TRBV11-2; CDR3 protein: CASSLTGGAHYGYTF; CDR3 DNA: TGTGCCAGCAGCTTGACAGGGGGCGCGCACTATGGCTACACCTTC
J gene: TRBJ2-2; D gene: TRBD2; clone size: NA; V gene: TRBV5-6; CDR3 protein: CASSLTSGGARELFF; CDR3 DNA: TGTGCCAGCAGCTTGACTAGCGGGGGGGCCCGGGAGCTGTTTTTT
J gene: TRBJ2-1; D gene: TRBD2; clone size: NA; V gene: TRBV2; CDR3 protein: CASSGASGNEQFF; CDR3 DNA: TGTGCCAGCAGTGGGGCTAGCGGTAATGAGCAGTTCTTC
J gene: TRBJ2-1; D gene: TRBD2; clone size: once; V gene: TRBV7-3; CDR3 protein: CASSLGGVAGGEQFF; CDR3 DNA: TGTGCCAGCAGCTTAGGTGGTGTAGCGGGGGGTGAGCAGTTCTTC
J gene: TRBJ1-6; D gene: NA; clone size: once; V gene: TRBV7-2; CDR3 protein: CASSQVTVNSPLHF; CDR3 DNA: TGTGCCAGCAGCCAAGTAACAGTTAATTCACCCCTCCACTTT